These 29 T cell receptor beta chains came from one sample sequenced in a study of T cell changes during pregnancy in multiple sclerosis. Assay: immunoSEQ multiplex PCR; the TCRdb copy retains only in-frame clones and omits some. The data show about 35,000 clones, around 90% seen once. The sample in question was peripheral blood, obtained in the third trimester of pregnancy. These receptors originate from a female donor in good health, enrolled as a control in a pregnancy study.

The J gene is TRBJ2-7, the V gene TRBV7-9; possibly TRBD2 for D (5 bases). This CDR3 region has 14 residues. In germline, CDR1 is SEHNR, CDR2 FQNEAQ (reference sequence). V was pared by 5 bases and J by 6 bases, with 17 bases between. CDR3 coding DNA: TGTGCCAGCAGCCCGGCGGCGGTGGCGGGCGAGCAGTACTTC. It translates to CASSPAAVAGEQYF. Together with reference TRBV7-9 and TRBJ2-7, the CDR3 gives the full variable domain: DTGVSQNPRHKITKRGQNVTFRCDPISEHNRLYWYRQTLGQGPEFLTYFQNEAQLEKSRLLSDRFSAERPKGSFSTLEIQRTEQGDSAMYLCASSPAAVAGEQYFGPGTRLTVT.

This clone was found once. The chain carries TRBV7-2 and TRBJ1-6; D unclear. The V end lost 5 bases, the J end lost 9 bases, and 17 bases lay between the germline ends. The CDR3 extends over 15 amino acids. The V gene's germline CDR1 is SGHTA and CDR2 FQGNSA. DNA for the CDR3: TGTGCCAGCAGCCTCGGGATCCCTGGGAGTTCACCCCTCCACTTT. It encodes CASSLGIPGSSPLHF.

V usage is TRBV29-1 and J usage is TRBJ1-1; no definite D call. In germline, CDR1 is SQVTM, CDR2 ANQGSEA. V lost 3 bases and J lost 1, with 6 bases in between. CDR3 size: 12 residues. CDR3 protein: CSVEPGNTEAFF. The CDR3 nucleotides are TGCAGCGTTGAGCCAGGGAACACTGAAGCTTTCTTT.

This chain uses TRBV7-9 with TRBJ2-6; weak D call: TRBD1 (5 bases). Germline values: CDR1 SEHNR, CDR2 FQNEAQ (reference sequence). The length of the CDR3 is 15 residues. Deletions cut 5 bases from V and 2 bases from J, with 10 bases between. In DNA, the CDR3 is TGTGCCAGCAGCGCCAGGGATACTGGGGCCAACGTCCTGACTTTC. It translates to CASSARDTGANVLTF.

The V call is TRBV4-2, the J call TRBJ2-1; 16 bases fit TRBD2. This CDR3 is built from 20 residues. Germline CDR1 reads LGHNA; CDR2 reads YNFKEQ. The V segment lost 1 base and the J segment 0 bases; nucleotides outside the gene matches: 6. This CDR3 reads CASSQVTGTSGGVSYNEQFF. For the CDR3, the DNA is TGTGCCAGCAGCCAAGTCACCGGGACTAGCGGGGGGGTCTCCTACAATGAGCAGTTCTTC.

The gene calls are TRBV14 and TRBJ2-2, with 7 nucleotides matching TRBD1. CDR3 length: 14 amino acids. Germline CDR1 SGHDN, CDR2 FVKESK. The V segment lost 4 bases and the J segment 9 bases; nucleotides outside the gene matches: 8. The CDR3 loop is CASSRQTGIRELFF. Here the CDR3 DNA reads TGTGCCAGCAGCCGACAGACAGGGATAAGGGAGCTGTTTTTT.

The chain links TRBV7-2 to TRBJ2-3; TRBD1 matches 7 bases. The germline V gene encodes CDR1 SGHTA and CDR2 FQGNSA. The ends lost 5 bases at V and 2 bases at J; junction bases unmatched: 7. CDR3 length equals 15 residues. CDR3 DNA: TGTGCCAGCAGCCCACGACAGGGAGACACAGATACGCAGTATTTT. It is translated as CASSPRQGDTDTQYF. The variable domain in full, completed from reference TRBV7-2 and TRBJ2-3, reads GAGVSQSPSNKVTEKGKDVELRCDPISGHTALYWYRQSLGQGLEFLIYFQGNSAPDKSGLPSDRFSAERTGGSVSTLTIQRTQQEDSAVYLCASSPRQGDTDTQYFGPGTRLTVL.

The V gene is TRBV2, the J gene TRBJ1-2, with TRBD1 matching 12 bases. CDR3 length: 15 amino acids. Germline V gene lookup returns CDR1 SNHLY and CDR2 FYNNEI. After removal of 3 bases from V and 8 bases from J, the junction contained 7 bases not matched to a gene. The chain's CDR3 is CASSEPGTGGRGYTF. DNA for the CDR3: TGTGCCAGCAGTGAGCCCGGGACAGGGGGCCGAGGCTACACCTTC.

V is TRBV5-6 and J is TRBJ1-1; no clear D. Germline V gene lookup returns CDR1 SGHDT and CDR2 YYEEEE. The CDR3 sequence is 12 residues long. V was pared by 4 bases and J by 3 bases, with 7 bases between. The CDR3 coding sequence is TGTGCCAGCAGCCGAGACTACACTGAAGCTTTCTTT. This gives the protein CASSRDYTEAFF.

The chain is built from TRBV6-5 and TRBJ2-1; TRBD1 agrees at 7 bases. Germline V gene sequence: CDR1 MNHEY, CDR2 SVGAGI. The CDR3 runs 15 residues. V shed 0 bases, J shed 4 bases, and the junction held 3 bases outside the gene matches. CDR3 region: CASSYSGTAYNEQFF. The CDR3, as DNA: TGTGCCAGCAGTTACTCGGGGACAGCGTACAATGAGCAGTTCTTC.

The chain carries TRBV7-2 and TRBJ2-7, with TRBD2 matching 10 bases. Per germline, CDR1 SGHTA and CDR2 FQGNSA. With 3 bases clipped from V and 2 bases from J, the junction kept 4 bases outside the gene matches. This CDR3 has 15 amino acids. CDR3 amino acids: CASSFQAGGPYEQYF. The DNA for the CDR3 is TGTGCCAGCAGCTTCCAAGCGGGGGGGCCCTACGAGCAGTACTTC.

The V and J genes are TRBV14 and TRBJ2-1, with D possibly TRBD2 on 5 matching bases. V lost 2 bases and J 7 bases, leaving 12 bases between the germline ends. Per germline, CDR1 SGHDN and CDR2 FVKESK. This CDR3 spans 14 amino acids. The CDR3 sequence is CASSQLPGNNEQFF. CDR3 DNA sequence: TGTGCCAGCAGCCAACTCCCGGGGAATAATGAGCAGTTCTTC.

The rearrangement joins TRBV19 to TRBJ2-1, with TRBD2 matching over 12 bases. V lost 1 base to trimming and J lost 4 bases; unmatched junction nucleotides: 5. The CDR3 extends over 17 amino acids. In germline, CDR1 is LNHDA, CDR2 SQIVND (reference sequence). CDR3 amino acids: CASSIAPSGRGYNEQFF. CDR3 sequence (DNA): TGTGCCAGTAGTATAGCCCCTAGCGGGAGGGGTTACAATGAGCAGTTCTTC.

This clone was counted a few times. V is TRBV7-9 and J is TRBJ2-7, with TRBD1 matching 9 bases. With 6 bases clipped from V and 6 bases from J, the junction kept 12 bases outside the gene matches. Germline CDR1 and CDR2: SEHNR and FQNEAQ (reference sequence). The CDR3 covers 15 residues. The CDR3 sequence is CASRPPGQGSGEQYF. CDR3 DNA: TGTGCCAGCAGACCACCGGGACAGGGTTCGGGCGAGCAGTACTTC.

This clone turned up a few times. The chain has TRBV5-1 and TRBJ2-7; the D is unclear. Trimming removed 4 bases from V and 5 bases from J, with 22 bases in between. This CDR3 is built from 16 residues. CDR1 SGHRS and CDR2 YFSETQ come from the germline V gene. Written as DNA, the CDR3 is TGCGCCAGCAGCCCGACCAGACTCCCACTTACCCACGAGCAGTACTTC. This encodes CASSPTRLPLTHEQYF.

This chain joins TRBV30 and TRBJ2-5, with 12 bases that match TRBD2. V shed 2 bases and J 3 bases; nucleotides not matched to a gene: 7. Germline V gene sequence: CDR1 GTSNPN, CDR2 SVGIG (reference sequence). This CDR3 comprises 16 residues. This CDR3 is CAWSLAGGPGEETQYF. CDR3 in DNA: TGTGCCTGGAGTCTAGCGGGAGGGCCAGGTGAAGAGACCCAGTACTTC.

V is TRBV28 and J is TRBJ2-3; 7 bases map to TRBD2. V was clipped by 4 bases and J by 2 bases; unmatched bases: 6. Germline V CDR1 and CDR2: MDHEN, SYDVKM. This CDR3 is built from 15 residues. Here the CDR3 DNA reads TGTGCCAGCAGTTCTAACGGGAGGATCACAGATACGCAGTATTTT. This encodes CASSSNGRITDTQYF.

The chain couples TRBV5-1 to TRBJ1-1; D is possibly TRBD1 (5 bases). V was pared by 4 bases and J by 4 bases, with 14 bases between. Germline-derived CDR1 and CDR2 are SGHRS and YFSETQ. The CDR3 is 14 residues long. CDR3 coding DNA: TGCGCCAGCAGCCCGAGATCCAGGGCCACTGAAGCTTTCTTT. It encodes CASSPRSRATEAFF.

This chain uses TRBV6-1 with TRBJ1-3; D is unclear. V gave up 5 bases and J gave up 8 bases, with 7 bases separating them. The germline gives CDR1 MNHNS, CDR2 SASEGT. The CDR3 is 11 amino acids. CDR3 bases: TGTGCCAGCAGTTTCGGAGACACCATATATTTT. As protein: CASSFGDTIYF.

V gene TRBV29-1 combines with J gene TRBJ1-1; 8 nucleotides match TRBD1. J was trimmed by 0 bases and V by 8 bases; bases with no gene match: 5. Germline-derived CDR1 and CDR2 are SQVTM and ANQGSEA. The CDR3 is 13 amino acids. The CDR3 coding sequence is TGCAGCTTGAACAGGGGGATGAACACTGAAGCTTTCTTT. This sequence encodes CSLNRGMNTEAFF.

The gene calls are TRBV5-1 and TRBJ2-3; 9 positions agree with TRBD1. Per germline, CDR1 SGHRS and CDR2 YFSETQ. The V segment lost 4 bases and the J segment 7 bases; nucleotides outside the gene matches: 10. The CDR3 has 15 amino acids. The CDR3 region has the DNA TGCGCCAGCAGCCCAGAGGGACAGGGTCCCCATACGCAGTATTTT. This translates into CASSPEGQGPHTQYF.

The chain links TRBV25-1 to TRBJ1-1; the match to TRBD1 covers 8 bases. The CDR3 runs to 14 residues. Unmatched junction bases numbered 10, after V lost 8 bases and J lost 5 bases. Germline V gives CDR1 MGHDK, CDR2 SYGVNS. The DNA of the CDR3 is TGTGCCAGCGGAACCCCAGGGGGCAGGACTGAAGCTTTCTTT. It translates to CASGTPGGRTEAFF.

This sequence joins TRBV5-1 and TRBJ2-2; D is unresolved. The CDR3 has 15 residues. The V gene lost 2 bases and the J gene lost 4 bases, with 12 bases spanning the gap. The germline gives CDR1 SGHRS, CDR2 YFSETQ. The CDR3 loop is CASSFDLVPTGELFF. The CDR3 DNA sequence: TGCGCCAGCAGCTTCGACTTAGTACCCACCGGGGAGCTGTTTTTT.

The chain couples TRBV9 to TRBJ2-7; 13 bases are shared with TRBD2. This CDR3 region has 16 residues. The trim removed 5 bases at V and 6 bases at J, leaving 11 bases unmatched. Germline-derived CDR1 and CDR2 are SGDLS and YYNGEE. The CDR3 here is CASSEGGLAGVGEQYF. The DNA for the CDR3 is TGTGCCAGCAGTGAAGGTGGACTAGCGGGAGTTGGCGAGCAGTACTTC.

The chain links TRBV30 to TRBJ2-1, with TRBD1 identical over 9 bases. After removal of 2 bases from V and 6 bases from J, the junction contained 11 bases not matched to a gene. This CDR3 has 16 residues. The germline CDR1 and CDR2 sequences are GTSNPN and SVGIG (reference sequence). The CDR3 coding sequence is TGTGCCTGGAGTCTAAGTCCGGGACAGGGAGGCAATGAGCAGTTCTTC. Its translation: CAWSLSPGQGGNEQFF.

This chain links TRBV20-1 with TRBJ1-1; D not certain. This CDR3 is built from 11 residues. V lost 7 bases and J lost 10, with 16 bases in between. CDR1 DFQATT and CDR2 SNEGSKA come from the germline V gene (reference sequence). The CDR3 nucleotides are TGCAGTGGAGAGGACGGGGAGGTAGCTTTCTTT. Translating it yields CSGEDGEVAFF.

The chain is built from TRBV9 and TRBJ2-7, with TRBD2 identical over 10 bases. Looked up from germline, CDR1 is SGDLS and CDR2 is YYNGEE. The CDR3 sequence is 15 residues long. The V gene end was trimmed by 3 bases and the J gene end by 3 bases; junction bases not matched to a gene: 6. The CDR3 sequence is CASSASGTSVYEQYF. CDR3 in DNA: TGTGCCAGCAGCGCCTCCGGGACTAGCGTCTACGAGCAGTACTTC.

A single count supports this clone. This sequence joins TRBV9 and TRBJ1-2, with 9 bases matching TRBD1. CDR1 and CDR2 (germline): SGDLS, YYNGEE. CDR3 length: 14 amino acids. V gave up 0 bases and J gave up 10 bases; unmatched junction bases: 7. CDR3 nucleotide sequence: TGTGCCAGCAGCGTAGTGAGGACAGGGGTTTCCTACACCTTC. This encodes CASSVVRTGVSYTF.

The table lists this clone with a count of one. For the CDR3, the DNA is TGTGCCAGTAGTAGGGGTCGAGCGGGGGGGGCCAAAAACATTCAGTACTTC. Amino acids: CASSRGRAGGAKNIQYF. The chain carries TRBV19 and TRBJ2-4; the match to TRBD2 covers 10 bases. The CDR3 sequence is 17 residues long. Germline CDR1 LNHDA, CDR2 SQIVND (reference sequence). V was pared by 4 bases and J by 1 base, with 7 bases of the junction left unmatched.